This entry lists 8 T cell receptor beta chains sequenced from one sample in a study of cytomegalovirus exposure and HLA in healthy donors. In the PCR, 60 Vbeta and 13 Jbeta primers were used. TCRdb's table, derived via immunoSEQ multiplex PCR, lists solely in-frame clones and lacks some. The sample consists of about 140,000 clones, around 77% of them appearing once. The sequenced sample was PBMCs. These receptors were obtained from a man aged 25 to 40 in good health.

V usage is TRBV18 and J usage is TRBJ2-2; possibly TRBD1 for D (6 bases). CDR3 size: 16 residues. V shed 2 bases and J shed 4 bases, with 14 bases lying between them. Germline-derived CDR1 and CDR2 are KGHSH and LQKENI. The CDR3 DNA sequence: TGTGCCAGCTCACCAAGGCCACAGGGCCCCACCGGGGAGCTGTTTTTT. Protein product: CASSPRPQGPTGELFF.

The rearrangement uses TRBV4-1 and TRBJ2-3; 10 nucleotides match TRBD2. The CDR3 is made up of 13 amino acids. CDR1 is MGHRA and CDR2 is YSYEKL in the germline V gene. Trimming cost V 8 bases and J 5 bases; bases outside gene matches: 4. Here the CDR3 DNA reads TGCGCCAGCGAGCGGGAGGGGGGAGATACGCAGTATTTT. This encodes CASEREGGDTQYF.

J is TRBJ2-7 and V is TRBV7-9; the D gene is possibly TRBD1 (7 bases). The CDR3 has 12 residues. Germline CDR1 SEHNR, CDR2 FQNEAQ (reference sequence). The V and J ends lost 4 bases and 7 bases respectively, with 11 bases between them. In DNA, the CDR3 is TGTGCCAGCAGCTCGGGGGACAGAGAGCAGTACTTC. This gives the protein CASSSGDREQYF.

V and J are TRBV9 and TRBJ2-3; TRBD1 might be the D (5 bases). The germline V gene has CDR1 SGDLS and CDR2 YYNGEE. The V end was cut by 2 bases, the J end by 1 base, with 8 bases between. The CDR3 spans 14 residues. The CDR3 here is CASSVGAGTDTQYF. Written as DNA, the CDR3 is TGTGCCAGCAGCGTTGGGGCGGGCACAGATACGCAGTATTTT.

CDR3 sequence reads: CASGRGSSYEQYF. The CDR3 DNA reads as TGTGCCAGCGGCAGGGGCTCTTCCTACGAGCAGTACTTC. J is TRBJ2-7 and V is TRBV5-5; D may be TRBD1 (6 bases). CDR1 and CDR2 from the germline V gene are SGHKS and YYEKEE (reference sequence). The CDR3 totals 13 residues. Deletions cut 7 bases from V and 1 base from J, with 12 bases between.

The chain links TRBV5-1 to TRBJ1-1, with 8 bases that match TRBD1. With V trimmed by 6 bases and J by 1 base, 20 bases remained unmatched. The CDR3 has 19 residues. CDR1 and CDR2 (germline): SGHRS, YFSETQ. CDR3 nucleotides: TGCGCCAGCACCTCTGGGGTCCCGGACAGGGAGCAATGGAACACTGAAGCTTTCTTT. Protein sequence: CASTSGVPDREQWNTEAFF. The full variable domain, completed using reference TRBV5-1 and TRBJ1-1, is KAGVTQTPRYLIKTRGQQVTLSCSPISGHRSVSWYQQTPGQGLQFLFEYFSETQRNKGNFPGRFSGRQFSNSRSEMNVSTLELGDSALYLCASTSGVPDREQWNTEAFFGQGTRLTVV.

The CDR3 here is CASSPNQGTGGTEAFF. CDR3 DNA sequence: TGTGCCAGCAGCCCCAATCAAGGGACAGGGGGAACTGAAGCTTTCTTT. The chain has TRBV9 and TRBJ1-1; 11 nucleotides line up with TRBD1. The V and J ends lost 4 bases and 5 bases, in that order; junction bases with no gene match: 10. CDR1 and CDR2 (germline): SGDLS, YYNGEE. The CDR3 totals 16 residues.

The chain couples TRBV27 to TRBJ1-4; the D gene is possibly TRBD1 (5 bases). Trimming stripped 3 bases from V and 8 bases from J, with 16 bases between. This CDR3 has 15 amino acids. Per the germline V gene, CDR1 is MNHEY and CDR2 is SMNVEV (reference sequence). The CDR3 here is CASSLIKGVGEKLFF. In nucleotides, the CDR3 is TGTGCCAGCAGTTTGATCAAAGGGGTAGGGGAAAAACTGTTTTTT.